This is a list of T cell receptor beta chains from one sample in a study of long-term antiretroviral therapy in people with HIV. Libraries were prepared by immunoSEQ multiplex PCR; TCRdb keeps only in-frame clonotypes and omits some of them. In the table there are about 35,000 clones, 90% to 95% of which are singletons. Sequencing was performed on unsorted PBMCs, taken 4.1 years after starting antiretroviral therapy. Receptors were obtained from a woman in her forties or fifties with HIV. Each CDR3 is given with its conserved first and last residue. Fields, in order: D gene, J gene, clone size, V gene, CDR3 protein, CDR3 DNA. The D gene is left open where the match is weak. Clone sizes are given selectively: once, few, many, or a class where the clone is expanded.

TRBD2 | TRBJ2-7 | medium-sized | TRBV9 | CASSALVAGAAYEQYF | TGTGCCAGCAGCGCCCTCGTAGCGGGGGCTGCGTACGAGCAGTACTTC
NA | TRBJ2-1 | NA | TRBV19 | CASSIGAGPLNEQFF | TGTGCCAGTAGTATTGGGGCAGGTCCCCTCAATGAGCAGTTCTTC
NA | TRBJ1-1 | NA | TRBV19 | CASSPFGVSGTEAFF | TGTGCCAGTAGTCCTTTCGGGGTCTCCGGGACTGAAGCTTTCTTT
TRBD1 | TRBJ1-2 | NA | TRBV2 | CASSERGQESNYGYTF | TGTGCCAGCAGTGAACGAGGACAGGAATCTAACTATGGCTACACCTTC
NA | TRBJ2-7 | NA | TRBV6-1 | CASSRGADYEQYF | TGTGCCAGCAGTAGGGGGGCCGACTACGAGCAGTACTTC
NA | TRBJ2-2 | NA | TRBV5-6 | CASSASGYTGELFF | TGTGCCAGCAGCGCAAGCGGATACACCGGGGAGCTGTTTTTT
TRBD1 | TRBJ2-1 | NA | TRBV29-1 | CSVHGTADNEQFF | TGCAGCGTCCATGGGACAGCCGACAATGAGCAGTTCTTC
TRBD1 | TRBJ1-1 | NA | TRBV2 | CASSEPGTGGEAFF | TGTGCCAGCAGTGAACCGGGGACAGGGGGAGAAGCTTTCTTT
NA | TRBJ1-4 | NA | TRBV2 | CASSEAARTEKLFF | TGTGCCAGCAGTGAAGCGGCTAGGACTGAAAAACTGTTTTTT
NA | TRBJ1-6 | NA | TRBV6-5 | CASRLNNSPLHF | TGTGCCAGCAGATTGAATAATTCACCCCTCCACTTT
TRBD1 | TRBJ2-1 | NA | TRBV7-3 | CASSLVRGLYNEQFF | TGTGCCAGCAGCTTAGTCAGGGGGCTTTACAATGAGCAGTTCTTC
TRBD2 | TRBJ2-2 | few | TRBV5-6 | CASGGLAGNTGELFF | TGTGCCAGCGGTGGACTAGCGGGTAACACCGGGGAGCTGTTTTTT
TRBD2 | TRBJ2-1 | once | TRBV7-3 | CASSLRGTSGGHYEQFF | TGTGCCAGCAGCTTAAGGGGTACTAGCGGGGGTCATTATGAGCAGTTCTTC
TRBD1 | TRBJ1-5 | NA | TRBV19 | CASSGGTGIPRNQPQHF | TGTGCCAGTAGTGGGGGGACAGGGATCCCCCGCAATCAGCCCCAGCATTTT
TRBD1 | TRBJ2-2 | NA | TRBV6-1 | CASRVTGTAGELFF | TGTGCCAGCAGGGTGACAGGGACGGCCGGGGAGCTGTTTTTT
TRBD1 | TRBJ1-1 | NA | TRBV7-3 | CASSLTGTGGLIAEAFF | TGTGCCAGCAGCTTAACGGGGACAGGGGGCTTGATCGCTGAAGCTTTCTTT
NA | TRBJ2-3 | NA | TRBV30 | CAWSAVGGDSDTQYF | TGTGCCTGGAGTGCGGTCGGCGGGGATTCAGATACGCAGTATTTT